This TCR beta chain comes out of a study of T-cell reconstitution after alpha-beta-depleted transplantation in children. General study results and limits: A year post-transplant, T-cell counts and diversity derived mostly from newly produced T cells. Approximately two months post-transplant, alpha-beta T cells reportedly originated from several hundred expanded graft clones. At day 60, the high TCRbeta diversity found in some patients originated from recipient T cells and thymic progenitors that had survived.

A TCRbeta library incorporating unique molecular identifiers was prepared. TCRdb redid the calling of the PCR reads with MiXCR, one entry per CDR3 protein. The sample gives about 580,000 distinct CDR3 sequences, roughly 24% of which show up once; 14% is in the top ten. Concerning this clonotype: The antigen is not known.

This CDR3 region has 16 residues. V was clipped by 1 base and J by 6 bases, with 16 bases between them. Per the germline V gene, CDR1 is LNHNV and CDR2 is YYDKDF (reference sequence). The sequencing here drew on PBMCs, mostly from graft donor cells, taken 360 days after TCRalphabeta/CD19-depleted stem cell transplant. V is TRBV15 and J is TRBJ2-1; TRBD1 is a possible D gene (6 bases). This receptor was identified in a boy under three years old who had a stem cell transplant for acute myeloid leukemia, so the T cells may come from the graft donor. Here the CDR3 reads CATSRVRTVLGNEQFF. The CDR3 DNA is TGTGCCACCAGCAGAGTTAGGACAGTTCTTGGCAATGAGCAGTTCTTC.